A selection of T cell receptor beta chains follows, all from one sample in a study of blood T cell repertoires in COVID-19. Some clones are missing from TCRdb's copy, which holds only in-frame ones; the method was immunoSEQ multiplex PCR. This table has approximately 77,000 clones, about 90% appearing once. The material sequenced was peripheral blood. The receptor source for this set is a man in his fifties or sixties with active COVID-19. Each CDR3 is given with its conserved first and last residue. D genes are given only for firm matches. Rows may omit the clone size; those that give it use once, few, many or a size class.

>-|TRBD2|TRBJ2-2|TRBV10-3
TGTGCCATCAGTAGGACTAGCGGGAGGAACACCGGGGAGCTGTTTTTT
CAISRTSGRNTGELFF
>-|TRBD2|TRBJ2-3|TRBV18
TGTGCCAGCTCAACACTAGCGAGGTCAGATACGCAGTATTTT
CASSTLARSDTQYF
>-|TRBD1|TRBJ2-3|TRBV19
TGTGCCAGTAGTCGCGGGACAGGGGGCCCCCTCACAGATACGCAGTATTTT
CASSRGTGGPLTDTQYF
>-|-|TRBJ2-2|TRBV19
TGTGCCAGTAGGACGACAGGCGATAGGGAGCTGTTTTTT
CASRTTGDRELFF
>-|-|TRBJ2-3|TRBV4-2
TGTGCCAGCAGCCAAGCCGGCCCGGCGGCCAGCACAGATACGCAGTATTTT
CASSQAGPAASTDTQYF
>-|-|TRBJ1-2|TRBV7-8
TGTGCCAGCAGCTTAGCTGAGGTCGGGATCTATGGCTACACCTTC
CASSLAEVGIYGYTF
>-|-|TRBJ1-5|TRBV27
TGTGCCAGCAGGATGACAAACAATCAGCCCCAGCATTTT
CASRMTNNQPQHF
>-|-|TRBJ2-2|TRBV5-4
TGTGCCAGCAGCAACGGGGGTCAGACGGTCACCGGGGAGCTGTTTTTT
CASSNGGQTVTGELFF
>once|-|TRBJ2-1|TRBV2
TGTGCCAGTGGAATCCGCGGGAAGTACAATGAGCAGTTCTTC
CASGIRGKYNEQFF
>-|-|TRBJ1-2|TRBV28
TGTGCCAGCAGTTTGGGAGGGCAGATTTACTATGGCTACACCTTC
CASSLGGQIYYGYTF
>-|TRBD2|TRBJ2-5|TRBV6-5
TGTGCCAGCAGTCGGGGACTAGCGGGGAAGGAGACCCAGTACTTC
CASSRGLAGKETQYF
>once|-|TRBJ1-1|TRBV12-3/TRBV12-4
TGTGCCAGCAGCACCACAGCCTCCCTTGAAGCTTTCTTT
CASSTTASLEAFF
>-|-|TRBJ2-1|TRBV19
TGTGCCAGTAGTAGTGAAGGAGACTTGACGGGAGTCAATGAGCAGTTCTTC
CASSSEGDLTGVNEQFF
>-|-|TRBJ1-5|TRBV12-3/TRBV12-4
TGTGCCAGCAGTTTGGCCGGGAATCAGCCCCAGCATTTT
CASSLAGNQPQHF
>-|TRBD2|TRBJ2-3|TRBV5-5
TGTGCCAGCAGCTCCTTTGCGACTAGCGGGAGGGCAGATACGCAGTATTTT
CASSSFATSGRADTQYF
>-|-|TRBJ2-6|TRBV5-1
TGCGCCAGCAGCAGGCCCGGGGGTACTGGGGCCAACGTCCTGACTTTC
CASSRPGGTGANVLTF
>-|TRBD2|TRBJ2-1|TRBV28
TGTGCCAGCAGTATCGGACTAGCGGGAGGGCCAAATGAGCAGTTCTTC
CASSIGLAGGPNEQFF
>-|-|TRBJ2-5|TRBV3-1/TRBV3-2
TGTGCCAGCAGCCAAGATCTCTGGCTCCAAGAGACCCAGTACTTC
CASSQDLWLQETQYF
>-|-|TRBJ1-1|TRBV11-2
TGTGCCAGCAGCCATTCCGGCACTGAAGCTTTCTTT
CASSHSGTEAFF
>-|TRBD1|TRBJ1-1|TRBV19
TGTGCCAGTAGCGAGAAAGGGGGCGAGGCTGAAGCTTTCTTT
CASSEKGGEAEAFF
>once|-|TRBJ2-7|TRBV27
TGTGCCAGCAGTTCCACAATCGATCGCGAGCAGTACTTC
CASSSTIDREQYF
>-|-|TRBJ1-2|TRBV5-6
TGTGCCAGCAGCCGAGGAGTAGGGGACTATGGCTACACCTTC
CASSRGVGDYGYTF
>-|TRBD1|TRBJ1-2|TRBV19
TGTGCCAGTAGTTTTGGCGGGACAGGGGGAGACTATGGCTACACCTTC
CASSFGGTGGDYGYTF
>-|TRBD2|TRBJ2-1|TRBV7-7
TGTGCTAGCAGCCCGACTAGCGGAGCCTCCTACAATGAGCAGTTCTTC
CASSPTSGASYNEQFF
>-|-|TRBJ1-4|TRBV7-8
TGTGCCAGCAGCCCGGGGTTACGGGAAAAACTGTTTTTT
CASSPGLREKLFF
>-|TRBD1|TRBJ2-1|TRBV19
TGTGCCAGTAGATCGACAGGGCCCTACAATGAGCAGTTCTTC
CASRSTGPYNEQFF
>-|TRBD2|TRBJ2-1|TRBV5-1
TGCGCCAGCAGAGGCGGACTAGCGGAAAATGAGCAGTTCTTC
CASRGGLAENEQFF
>-|-|TRBJ1-2|TRBV28
TGTGCCAGCAGTCGGCCGACAGGAACCTATGGCTACACCTTC
CASSRPTGTYGYTF
>-|TRBD2|TRBJ2-1|TRBV9
TGTGCCAGCAGCGGACTAGCCTTGGGGAATGAGCAGTTCTTC
CASSGLALGNEQFF
>-|-|TRBJ2-5|TRBV11-2
TGTGCCAGCAGCTTAGGGGACAAGCAGACCCAGTACTTC
CASSLGDKQTQYF
>-|TRBD2|TRBJ2-3|TRBV11-2
TGTGCCAGCAGTAACCCGGGACTAGCGGCACAAGGGGGCACAGATACGCAGTATTTT
CASSNPGLAAQGGTDTQYF
>-|TRBD1|TRBJ2-2|TRBV5-1
TGCGCCAGCAGCTTGGCTTTCGGGCAGGGGGACACCGGGGAGCTGTTTTTT
CASSLAFGQGDTGELFF
>-|-|TRBJ2-1|TRBV10-3
TGTGCCATCAGTGAGTCTGGCGGGGAATACAATGAGCAGTTCTTC
CAISESGGEYNEQFF
>-|TRBD1|TRBJ1-2|TRBV24-1
TGTGCCACCAGTGAACGAGGACAGGGTAGCTACACCTTC
CATSERGQGSYTF
>-|-|TRBJ2-7|TRBV6-1
TGTGCCAGCAGTGAAGCGGCGGGACCCTACGAGCAGTACTTC
CASSEAAGPYEQYF
>-|-|TRBJ2-1|TRBV7-8
TGTGCCAGCATTGGCGGTTCCTACAATGAGCAGTTCTTC
CASIGGSYNEQFF
>-|TRBD1|TRBJ2-7|TRBV18
TGTGCCAGCTCACCGCGACAGGGGGCCTACGAGCAGTACTTC
CASSPRQGAYEQYF
>-|-|TRBJ2-7|TRBV5-1
TGCGCCAGCAAATATACCGGGACAACCACCTACGAGCAGTACTTC
CASKYTGTTTYEQYF
>once|-|TRBJ1-2|TRBV6-5
TGTGCCAGCAGTTACACGGCGGCTAACTATGGCTACACCTTC
CASSYTAANYGYTF
>-|TRBD2|TRBJ2-7|TRBV4-2
TGTGCCAGCAGCCAAGATCGAACTAGCGGGAGCTACGAGCAGTACTTC
CASSQDRTSGSYEQYF
>-|-|TRBJ1-5|TRBV6-1
TGTGCCAGCAGTGATTGGGGGGGGAGTTATCAGCCCCAGCATTTT
CASSDWGGSYQPQHF
>-|TRBD1|TRBJ2-5|TRBV11-2
TGTGCCAGCAGCTCACATCCGACAGGGCAAGAGACCCAGTACTTC
CASSSHPTGQETQYF
>-|-|TRBJ1-2|TRBV11-3
TGTGCCAGCAGCCTTAACCCTGGGGAGGCGACTGGCTACACCTTC
CASSLNPGEATGYTF
>-|TRBD2|TRBJ2-7|TRBV2
TGTGCCAGCACACCTCTAGCGGGAGGGTACCGCGAGCAGTACTTC
CASTPLAGGYREQYF
>-|TRBD1|TRBJ2-1|TRBV7-2
TGTGCCAGCAGAACCCGGACAGGAAGCTCCTACAATGAGCAGTTCTTC
CASRTRTGSSYNEQFF
>once|TRBD1|TRBJ1-6|TRBV28
TGTGCCAGCAGTACGCGGACAGGGCCTTATTCACCCCTCCACTTT
CASSTRTGPYSPLHF
>once|-|TRBJ2-7|TRBV3-1/TRBV3-2
TGTGCCAGCAGCCAAGCCGGGAGTGGGGGGTACGAGCAGTACTTC
CASSQAGSGGYEQYF
>-|-|TRBJ1-6|TRBV6-6
TGTGCCAGCAATGGCGGGTCCTCAGTTAATTCACCCCTCCACTTT
CASNGGSSVNSPLHF
>-|TRBD2|TRBJ2-3|TRBV30
TGTGCCTGGAGTGTAACTCGTACTAGCGGAATATCAGATACGCAGTATTTT
CAWSVTRTSGISDTQYF
>-|-|TRBJ1-1|TRBV4-1
TGCGCCAGCAGCCATCTCGGTTCGGCTTTCTTT
CASSHLGSAFF
>-|TRBD2|TRBJ2-1|TRBV7-3
TGTGCCAGCAGCTTAAGCGGGAGGGTCGACAATGAGCAGTTCTTC
CASSLSGRVDNEQFF
>-|-|TRBJ1-1|TRBV7-8
TGTGCCAGCAGCCCCAACAGGGAGAACACTGAAGCTTTCTTT
CASSPNRENTEAFF
>-|-|TRBJ1-5|TRBV6-2/TRBV6-3
TGTGCCAGCAGTTACTCGAAAGCTAGCATCGGGAATCAGCCCCAGCATTTT
CASSYSKASIGNQPQHF